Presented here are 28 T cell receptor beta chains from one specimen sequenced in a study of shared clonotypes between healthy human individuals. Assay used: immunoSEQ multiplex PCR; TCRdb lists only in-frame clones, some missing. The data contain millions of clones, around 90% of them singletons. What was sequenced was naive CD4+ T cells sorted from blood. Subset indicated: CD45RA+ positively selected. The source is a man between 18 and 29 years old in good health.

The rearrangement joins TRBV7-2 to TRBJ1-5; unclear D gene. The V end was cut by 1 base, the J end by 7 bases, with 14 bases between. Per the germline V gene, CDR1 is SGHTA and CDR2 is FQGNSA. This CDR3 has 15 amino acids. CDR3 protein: CASSLGAGTKQPQHF. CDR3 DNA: TGTGCCAGCAGCTTAGGTGCTGGTACAAAGCAGCCCCAGCATTTT.

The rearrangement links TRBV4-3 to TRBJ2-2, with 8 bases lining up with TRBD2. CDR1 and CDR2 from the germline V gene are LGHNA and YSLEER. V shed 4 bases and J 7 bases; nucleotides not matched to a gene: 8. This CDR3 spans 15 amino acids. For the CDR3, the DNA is TGCGCCAGCAGCCTTGGACTAGCTTCGGTCGGGGAGCTGTTTTTT. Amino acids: CASSLGLASVGELFF.

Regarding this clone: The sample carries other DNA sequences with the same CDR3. Here the CDR3 DNA reads TGTGCCAGCAGTTTATATGGGGGCAATCAGCCCCAGCATTTT. Amino acid sequence: CASSLYGGNQPQHF. This chain links TRBV28 with TRBJ1-5; no reliable D call. The CDR3 consists of 14 residues. V was shortened by 1 base and J by 2 bases, with 6 bases between the two germline ends. CDR1 and CDR2 (germline): MDHEN, SYDVKM.

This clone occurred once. In nucleotides, the CDR3 is TGTGCCAGCAGCGATGCGAAGGATGAAAAACTGTTTTTT. Translated: CASSDAKDEKLFF. The chain employs TRBV9 and TRBJ1-4, with D unresolved. The germline V gene has CDR1 SGDLS and CDR2 YYNGEE. V was clipped by 3 bases and J by 6 bases, with 9 bases between them. The CDR3 totals 13 residues.

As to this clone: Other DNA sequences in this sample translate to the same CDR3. In DNA, the CDR3 is TGTGCCAGCAGCTTCCGACAGGGGAACTACGAGCAGTACTTC. Its translation is CASSFRQGNYEQYF. J is TRBJ2-7 and V is TRBV7-9, with 8 bases aligning to TRBD1. Per germline, CDR1 SEHNR and CDR2 FQNEAQ (reference sequence). V was pared by 3 bases and J by 3 bases, with 4 bases of the junction left unmatched. The CDR3 sequence is 14 residues long.

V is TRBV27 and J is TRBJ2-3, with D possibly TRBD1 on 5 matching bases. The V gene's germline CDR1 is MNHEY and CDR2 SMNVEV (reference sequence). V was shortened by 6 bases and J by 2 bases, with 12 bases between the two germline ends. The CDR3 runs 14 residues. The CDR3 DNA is TGTGCCAGCAGCCTATCGACAGCCACAGATACGCAGTATTTT. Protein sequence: CASSLSTATDTQYF.

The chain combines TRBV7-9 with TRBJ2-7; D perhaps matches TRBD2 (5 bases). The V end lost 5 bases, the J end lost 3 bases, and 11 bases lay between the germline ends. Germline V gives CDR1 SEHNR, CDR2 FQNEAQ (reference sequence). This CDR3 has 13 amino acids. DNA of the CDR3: TGTGCCAGCAGCGTAGACTATTTCTACGAGCAGTACTTC. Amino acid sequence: CASSVDYFYEQYF.

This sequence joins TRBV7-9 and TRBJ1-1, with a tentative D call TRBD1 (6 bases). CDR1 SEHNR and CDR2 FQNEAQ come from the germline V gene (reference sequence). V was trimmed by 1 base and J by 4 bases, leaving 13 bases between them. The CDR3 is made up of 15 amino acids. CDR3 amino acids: CASSLGRGGGTEAFF. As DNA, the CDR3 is TGTGCCAGCAGCTTAGGAAGGGGAGGGGGCACTGAAGCTTTCTTT.

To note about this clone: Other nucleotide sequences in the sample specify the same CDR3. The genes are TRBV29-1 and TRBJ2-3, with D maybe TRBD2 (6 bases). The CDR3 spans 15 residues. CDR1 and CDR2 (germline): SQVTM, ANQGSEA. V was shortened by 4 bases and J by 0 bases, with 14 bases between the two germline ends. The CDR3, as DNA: TGCAGCGTTGCTACTAGCTCGTCTAGCACAGATACGCAGTATTTT. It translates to CSVATSSSSTDTQYF.

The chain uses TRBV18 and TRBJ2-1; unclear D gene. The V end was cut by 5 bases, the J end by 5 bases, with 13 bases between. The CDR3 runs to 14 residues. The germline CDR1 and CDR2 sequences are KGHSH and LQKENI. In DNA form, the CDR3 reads TGTGCCAGCTCAACAGCGAGATCCGACAATGAGCAGTTCTTC. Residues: CASSTARSDNEQFF.

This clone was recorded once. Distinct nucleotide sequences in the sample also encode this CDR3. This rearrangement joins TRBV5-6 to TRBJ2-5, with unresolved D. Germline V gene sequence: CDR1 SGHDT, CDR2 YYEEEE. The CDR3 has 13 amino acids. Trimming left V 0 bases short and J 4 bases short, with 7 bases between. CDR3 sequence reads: CASSLAGGETQYF. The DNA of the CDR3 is TGTGCCAGCAGCTTGGCCGGTGGAGAGACCCAGTACTTC.

CDR3 DNA sequence: TGTGCCAGCAGTTCAGGGAGTAAGCTTGAAAAACTGTTTTTT. As protein: CASSSGSKLEKLFF. V is TRBV6-6 and J is TRBJ1-4, with D maybe TRBD1 (5 bases). CDR1 MNHNY and CDR2 SVGAGI come from the germline V gene (reference sequence). This CDR3 has 14 residues. Trimming removed 4 bases at V and 7 bases at J, with 13 bases between.

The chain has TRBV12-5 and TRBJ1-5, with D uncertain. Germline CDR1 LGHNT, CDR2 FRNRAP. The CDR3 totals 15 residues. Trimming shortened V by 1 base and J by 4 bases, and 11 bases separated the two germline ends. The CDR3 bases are TGTGCTAGTGGTTTGGCCCCAAGTCAGAATCAGCCCCAGCATTTT. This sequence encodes CASGLAPSQNQPQHF.

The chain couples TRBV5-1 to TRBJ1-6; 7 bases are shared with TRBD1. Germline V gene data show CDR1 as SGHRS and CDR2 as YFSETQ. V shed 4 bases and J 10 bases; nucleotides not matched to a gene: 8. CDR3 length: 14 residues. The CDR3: CASSRDSPPSPLHF. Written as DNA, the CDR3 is TGCGCCAGCAGCCGGGACAGCCCTCCATCACCCCTCCACTTT. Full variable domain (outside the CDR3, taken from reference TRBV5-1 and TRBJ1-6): KAGVTQTPRYLIKTRGQQVTLSCSPISGHRSVSWYQQTPGQGLQFLFEYFSETQRNKGNFPGRFSGRQFSNSRSEMNVSTLELGDSALYLCASSRDSPPSPLHFGNGTRLTVT.

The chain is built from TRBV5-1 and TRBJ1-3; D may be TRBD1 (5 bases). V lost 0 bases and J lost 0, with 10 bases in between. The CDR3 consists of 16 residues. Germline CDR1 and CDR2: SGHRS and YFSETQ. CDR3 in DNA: TGCGCCAGCAGCTTGGAAGGGGTTCCCTCTGGAAACACCATATATTTT. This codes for CASSLEGVPSGNTIYF.

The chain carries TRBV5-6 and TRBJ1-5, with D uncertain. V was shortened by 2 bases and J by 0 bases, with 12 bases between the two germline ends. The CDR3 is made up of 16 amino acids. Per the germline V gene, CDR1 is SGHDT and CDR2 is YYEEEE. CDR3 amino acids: CASSFAAANSNQPQHF. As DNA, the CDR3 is TGTGCCAGCAGCTTCGCAGCAGCCAATAGCAATCAGCCCCAGCATTTT.

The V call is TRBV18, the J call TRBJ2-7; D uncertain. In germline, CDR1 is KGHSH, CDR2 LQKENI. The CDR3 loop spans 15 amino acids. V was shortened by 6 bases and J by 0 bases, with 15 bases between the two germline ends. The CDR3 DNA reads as TGTGCCAGCTCGTCCGGGCCCCTAGTCTCCTACGAGCAGTACTTC. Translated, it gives CASSSGPLVSYEQYF.

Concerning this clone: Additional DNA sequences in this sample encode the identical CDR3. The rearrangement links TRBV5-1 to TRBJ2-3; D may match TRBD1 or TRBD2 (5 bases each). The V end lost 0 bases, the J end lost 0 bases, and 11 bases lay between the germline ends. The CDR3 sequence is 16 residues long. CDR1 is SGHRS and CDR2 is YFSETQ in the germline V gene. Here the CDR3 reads CASSLGDGSSTDTQYF. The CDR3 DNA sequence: TGCGCCAGCAGCTTGGGGGACGGCTCTAGCACAGATACGCAGTATTTT.

The CDR3 loop reads CASSFTSGREFF. Here the CDR3 DNA reads TGTGCCAGTAGTTTCACTAGCGGGAGGGAGTTCTTC. The rearrangement links TRBV19 to TRBJ2-1, with 13 bases lining up with TRBD2. CDR1 and CDR2 (germline): LNHDA, SQIVND (reference sequence). With V trimmed by 5 bases and J by 14 bases, 3 bases remained unmatched. This CDR3 has 12 residues. The complete variable domain, with remaining parts taken from reference TRBV19 and TRBJ2-1, reads DGGITQSPKYLFRKEGQNVTLSCEQNLNHDAMYWYRQDPGQGLRLIYYSQIVNDFQKGDIAEGYSVSREKKESFPLTVTSAQKNPTAFYLCASSFTSGREFFGPGTRLTVL.

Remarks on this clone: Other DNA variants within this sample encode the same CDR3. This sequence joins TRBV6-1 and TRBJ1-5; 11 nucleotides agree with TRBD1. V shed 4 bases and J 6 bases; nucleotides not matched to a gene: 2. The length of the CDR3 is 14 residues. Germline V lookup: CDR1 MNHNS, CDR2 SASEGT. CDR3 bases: TGTGCCAGCAGTGCGGGACAGGGGGGTCAGCCCCAGCATTTT. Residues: CASSAGQGGQPQHF.

This chain's CDR3 is CAISESQGLEAFF. CDR3 DNA sequence: TGTGCCATCAGTGAGTCTCAGGGGTTAGAAGCTTTCTTT. V gene TRBV10-3 combines with J gene TRBJ1-1, with D maybe TRBD1 (6 bases). The V and J ends lost 0 bases and 8 bases respectively, with 10 bases between them. The germline CDR1 and CDR2 sequences are ENHRY and SYGVKD. This CDR3 contains 13 residues.

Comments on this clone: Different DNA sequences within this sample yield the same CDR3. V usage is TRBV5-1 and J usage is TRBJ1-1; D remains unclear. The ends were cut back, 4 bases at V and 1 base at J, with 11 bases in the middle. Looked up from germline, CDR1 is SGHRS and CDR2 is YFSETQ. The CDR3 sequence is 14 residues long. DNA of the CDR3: TGCGCCAGCAGCCTGAGGACGGGGAACACTGAAGCTTTCTTT. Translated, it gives CASSLRTGNTEAFF.

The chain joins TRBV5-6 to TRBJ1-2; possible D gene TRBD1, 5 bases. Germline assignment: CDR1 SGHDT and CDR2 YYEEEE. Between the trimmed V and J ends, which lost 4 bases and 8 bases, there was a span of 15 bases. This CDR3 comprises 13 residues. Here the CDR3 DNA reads TGTGCCAGCAGCCGGGACCGCTTTGAAGGCTACACCTTC. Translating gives CASSRDRFEGYTF.

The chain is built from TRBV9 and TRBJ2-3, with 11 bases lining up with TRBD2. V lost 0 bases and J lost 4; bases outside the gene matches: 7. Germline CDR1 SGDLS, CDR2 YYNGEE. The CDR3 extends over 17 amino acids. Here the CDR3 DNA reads TGTGCCAGCAGCGTAGGTACTAGCGGGAGCATCCCAGATACGCAGTATTTT. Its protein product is CASSVGTSGSIPDTQYF.

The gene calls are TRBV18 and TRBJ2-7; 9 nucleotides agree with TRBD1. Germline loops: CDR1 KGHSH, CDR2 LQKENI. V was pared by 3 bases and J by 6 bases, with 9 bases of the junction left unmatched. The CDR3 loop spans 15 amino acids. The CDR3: CASSPSGTGFSEQYF. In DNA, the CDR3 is TGTGCCAGCTCACCCTCCGGGACAGGGTTCTCCGAGCAGTACTTC.

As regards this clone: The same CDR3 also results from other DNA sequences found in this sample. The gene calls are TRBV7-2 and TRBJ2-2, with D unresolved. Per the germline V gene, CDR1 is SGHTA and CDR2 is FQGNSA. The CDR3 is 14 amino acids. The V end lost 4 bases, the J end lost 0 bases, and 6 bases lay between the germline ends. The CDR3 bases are TGTGCCAGCAGCTCCACCACGAACACCGGGGAGCTGTTTTTT. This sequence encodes CASSSTTNTGELFF.

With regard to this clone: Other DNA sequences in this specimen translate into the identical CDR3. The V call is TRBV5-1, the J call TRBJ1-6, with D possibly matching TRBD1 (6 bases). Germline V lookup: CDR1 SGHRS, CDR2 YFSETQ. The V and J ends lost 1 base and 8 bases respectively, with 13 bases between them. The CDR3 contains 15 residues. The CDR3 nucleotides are TGCGCCAGCAGCTTGACGGGGGGCGGCGATTCACCCCTCCACTTT. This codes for CASSLTGGGDSPLHF. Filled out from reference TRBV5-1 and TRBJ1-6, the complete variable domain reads KAGVTQTPRYLIKTRGQQVTLSCSPISGHRSVSWYQQTPGQGLQFLFEYFSETQRNKGNFPGRFSGRQFSNSRSEMNVSTLELGDSALYLCASSLTGGGDSPLHFGNGTRLTVT.

CDR3 nucleotide sequence: TGTGCCAGCAGCGCCGGGACCGTCAGCTCCTACAATGAGCAGTTCTTC. It codes for CASSAGTVSSYNEQFF. This chain uses TRBV11-2 with TRBJ2-1; TRBD1 or TRBD2 may be the D gene (5 bases each). The CDR3 sequence is 16 residues long. Germline V gene data show CDR1 as SGHAT and CDR2 as FQNNGV. Trimming cost V 5 bases and J 0 bases, with 14 bases left between them.